This T cell receptor (beta chain) was recorded in a study of blood T cell repertoires in COVID-19. Source study methods: Reference gene primer amplification gave nucleated cell count estimates. Measured with immunoSEQ multiplex PCR; TCRdb has only the in-frame clones, and not every one. V and J calls and clone size are copied from that table; D and trimming were computed from the DNA. Here the sample spans 200,000 to 250,000 clones, around 90% being singletons. Participants, about 18 to 89 years old, spanned around 25 US areas. Symptom resolution, clearance, or two negative PCRs marked donors in Cohort 3 as recovered. The CDR3 spans 18 residues. The V gene end was trimmed by 5 bases and the J gene end by 0 bases; junction bases not matched to a gene: 6. Looked up from germline, CDR1 is MNHEY and CDR2 is SVGEGT.

The TCR sequence derives from a woman aged 25-40 years who had recovered from COVID-19. The chain combines TRBV6-2 or TRBV6-3 with TRBJ2-1; 14 bases match TRBD2. Sequencing input: PBMCs or T cells enriched from blood (not recorded which). This CDR3 reads CASSALGLAGGSYNEQFF. The CDR3 bases are TGTGCCAGCAGTGCCCTCGGACTAGCGGGGGGCTCCTACAATGAGCAGTTCTTC.